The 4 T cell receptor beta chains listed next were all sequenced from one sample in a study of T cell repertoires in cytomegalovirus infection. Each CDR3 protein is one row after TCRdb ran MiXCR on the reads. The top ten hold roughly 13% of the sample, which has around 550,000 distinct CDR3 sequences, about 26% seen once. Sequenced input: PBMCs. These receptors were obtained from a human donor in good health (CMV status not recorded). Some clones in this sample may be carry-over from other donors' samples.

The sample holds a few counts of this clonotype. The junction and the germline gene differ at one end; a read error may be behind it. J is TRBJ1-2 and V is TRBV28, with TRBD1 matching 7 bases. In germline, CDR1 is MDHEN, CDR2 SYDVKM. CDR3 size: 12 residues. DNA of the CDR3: TGTGCCAGCAGTTCGTGGTCCGGGACAGACCACTTC. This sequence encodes CASSSWSGTDHF.

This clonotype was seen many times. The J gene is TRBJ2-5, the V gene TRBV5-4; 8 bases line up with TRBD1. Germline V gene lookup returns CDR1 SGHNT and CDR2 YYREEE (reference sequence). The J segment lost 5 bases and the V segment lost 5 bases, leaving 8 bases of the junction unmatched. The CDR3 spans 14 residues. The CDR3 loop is CASSLQGAGETQYF. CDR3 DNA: TGTGCCAGCAGTTTGCAGGGGGCGGGTGAGACCCAGTACTTC.

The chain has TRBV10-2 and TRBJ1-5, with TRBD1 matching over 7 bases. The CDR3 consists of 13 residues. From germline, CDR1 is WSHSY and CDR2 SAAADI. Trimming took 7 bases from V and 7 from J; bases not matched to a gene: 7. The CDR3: CASTTDRQQPQHF. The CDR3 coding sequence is TGCGCCAGCACCACGGACAGGCAACAGCCCCAGCATTTT.

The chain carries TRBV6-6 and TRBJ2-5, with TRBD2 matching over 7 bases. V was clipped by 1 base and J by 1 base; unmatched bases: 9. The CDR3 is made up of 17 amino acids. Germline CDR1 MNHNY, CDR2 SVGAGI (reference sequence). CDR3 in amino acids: CASSYWGSGTVQETQYF. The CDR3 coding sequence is TGTGCCAGCAGTTACTGGGGGAGCGGGACTGTCCAAGAGACCCAGTACTTC.